Listed below are T cell receptor beta chains from one sample, sequenced in a study of blood T cell repertoires in COVID-19. The table came from immunoSEQ multiplex PCR; TCRdb's copy has only in-frame clones and leaves some out. The table shows under 170,000 clones, with 84% occurring only once. Input material: peripheral blood. The receptor source for this set is a man between 65 and 80 years old with acute or convalescent COVID-19. CDR3s include the opening cysteine and the closing phenylalanine or tryptophan. The order of the fields is V gene, J gene, clone size, CDR3 protein. Not all rows give a size; the values are once, few, many and, for expanded clones, a class.

TRBV9	TRBJ2-5	once	CASSVATMGGGGQETQYF
TRBV30	TRBJ1-4	NA	CAWGKGLELFF
TRBV19	TRBJ2-2	NA	CASSIVPLAGVIGELFF
TRBV4-1	TRBJ2-2	NA	CASSQDLTSGTNTGELFF
TRBV3-1/TRBV3-2	TRBJ2-3	NA	CASSQGLGGWFADTQYF
TRBV19	TRBJ1-5	NA	CASRDRGLQPQHF
TRBV9	TRBJ1-6	few	CASSRGQVDSYNSPLHF
TRBV6-5	TRBJ1-5	NA	CASIFVEGYQPQHF
TRBV5-6	TRBJ1-5	many	CASSFAYEVGQPQHF
TRBV3-1/TRBV3-2	TRBJ1-1	NA	CASSRNRVNTEAFF
TRBV3-1/TRBV3-2	TRBJ2-7	NA	CASSQPLDEAYEQYF
TRBV27	TRBJ2-7	NA	CASSHVTSGSFYEQYF
TRBV5-4	TRBJ2-7	NA	CASSLALGQGALDEQYF
TRBV5-8	TRBJ2-7	NA	CASGDRDYEQYF
TRBV4-1	TRBJ1-1	NA	CASSRGPDREATEAFF
TRBV27	TRBJ2-4	NA	CASSRSGGAMSIQYF
TRBV5-1	TRBJ1-5	NA	CASSMDGNQPQHF
TRBV6-1	TRBJ2-7	many	CASSEAGPWTGDYYEQYF
TRBV2	TRBJ1-1	NA	CASSEDRRADTEAFF
TRBV7-6	TRBJ1-3	NA	CASSLGQGLSGNTIYF
TRBV28	TRBJ1-4	NA	CASSPAGEANEKLFF
TRBV10-1	TRBJ2-5	NA	CASSESEADQETQYF
TRBV15	TRBJ2-5	NA	CATSRETEETQYF
TRBV7-9	TRBJ1-6	NA	CASRLGGDAGFSPLHF
TRBV5-1	TRBJ2-7	once	CASSGDREGEQYF
TRBV5-4	TRBJ2-3	NA	CASSLVIAGGLTDTQYF
TRBV6-2/TRBV6-3	TRBJ1-5	NA	CASSYLQPNQPQHF
TRBV28	TRBJ1-6	NA	CASSYPGQGYSPLHF
TRBV11-3	TRBJ2-3	few	CASSLRQSGLDTQYF
TRBV3-1/TRBV3-2	TRBJ2-1	NA	CASSQDISDGNEQFF
TRBV21-1	TRBJ1-2	NA	CASSTPEGNYGYTF
TRBV6-5	TRBJ2-6	NA	CASSYLKTGSTNVLTF
TRBV3-1/TRBV3-2	TRBJ2-3	few	CASSQDLEARGRQYF
TRBV19	TRBJ1-2	NA	CASRTPDSPNYGYTF
TRBV27	TRBJ1-1	NA	CASSSSGTENTEAFF
TRBV2	TRBJ1-6	few	CAGNVAPNSPLHF
TRBV5-1	TRBJ2-3	NA	CASSPGLVVDTQYF
TRBV11-2	TRBJ1-3	NA	CASSLEGPGNF
TRBV21-1	TRBJ1-4	once	CASPDRTLEKLFF
TRBV6-6	TRBJ2-7	NA	CASSFDRPYEQYF
TRBV3-1/TRBV3-2	TRBJ2-7	NA	CASSKGLAGSYEQYF
TRBV5-8	TRBJ1-6	NA	CASTPWASPLHF
TRBV6-5	TRBJ2-3	NA	CASRGQDGTDTQYF
TRBV5-6	TRBJ1-1	NA	CASSRTGGTEAFF
TRBV5-4	TRBJ2-1	NA	CASLSRRGSYNEQFF
TRBV9	TRBJ2-1	many	CASSGGAYGNEQFF